Included here is one T cell receptor beta chain sequence, with context. The target antigen is unknown. The authors ran a second PCR of 7 to 11 cycles using a sample-barcoded 5' primer and a J-beta primer mix. Via MiXCR, TCRdb re-called the 5' RACE reads, giving one row per CDR3 protein. Of approximately 850,000 distinct CDR3 sequences listed, under 45% were seen once; the top ten hold approximately 19%. CDR3 length equals 13 residues. V was clipped by 3 bases and J by 6 bases, with 9 bases between them. Germline V lookup: CDR1 DFQATT, CDR2 SNEGSKA (reference sequence). The sample is drawn from a study of blood T cells in healthy people across ages. The study, taken as a whole, reports: Per-million-T-cell TCR beta diversity fell roughly linearly with age. Possibly confounding the expanded clonotype changes was the fact that donor CMV status was unknown.

Input material: blood. The TCR sequence derives from a man aged 60-69 years in good health. This sequence joins TRBV20-1 and TRBJ1-6; a possible D gene is TRBD1 (5 bases). For the CDR3, the DNA is TGCAGTGCTAGTGGGGGACTTAATTCACCCCTCCACTTT. Protein: CSASGGLNSPLHF.